These 25 T cell receptor beta chains came from one sample sequenced in a study of T cell changes during pregnancy in multiple sclerosis. TCRdb's table, derived via immunoSEQ multiplex PCR, lists solely in-frame clones and lacks some. The data show approximately 34,000 clones, with roughly 91% seen just once and around 0.41% held by the top ten. Sequencing used CD4+ T cells from peripheral blood mononuclear cells, obtained in the second trimester of pregnancy. The receptors here all came from a female donor with multiple sclerosis, enrolled in a pregnancy study.

The chain uses TRBV5-1 and TRBJ2-1; D unresolved. The CDR3 sequence is 14 residues long. Trimming cost V 1 base and J 4 bases, with 9 bases left between them. The germline V gene encodes CDR1 SGHRS and CDR2 YFSETQ. CDR3 bases: TGCGCCAGCAGCTTGAGAAGCCTTTACAATGAGCAGTTCTTC. The encoded protein is CASSLRSLYNEQFF.

This chain connects TRBV28 to TRBJ2-7, with 7 nucleotides matching TRBD2. J lost 1 base, V lost 5 bases, and 5 bases had no gene match. This CDR3 has 14 residues. The germline V gene has CDR1 MDHEN and CDR2 SYDVKM. DNA for the CDR3: TGTGCCAGCAGTCCAGCGGGAACTTCCTACGAGCAGTACTTC. Its protein product is CASSPAGTSYEQYF.

J is TRBJ1-2 and V is TRBV11-2; 10 bases fit TRBD1. Germline trimming cut 1 base from V and 7 bases from J; bases unmatched to any gene: 3. Germline V gene data show CDR1 as SGHAT and CDR2 as FQNNGV. This CDR3 has 14 amino acids. The CDR3 nucleotides read TGTGCCAGCAGCTTAGTGCGGGACAGGGGTGGCTACACCTTC. It encodes CASSLVRDRGGYTF.

The rearrangement joins TRBV5-1 to TRBJ1-2, with D perhaps TRBD1 (5 bases). Germline CDR1 is SGHRS and CDR2 is YFSETQ. CDR3 length: 13 residues. The V end was cut by 1 base, the J end by 8 bases, with 12 bases between. The CDR3 reads CASSLSGGLGYTF. The CDR3 nucleotides are TGCGCCAGCAGCTTGAGCGGGGGTCTCGGCTACACCTTC.

The V and J genes are TRBV5-4 and TRBJ2-2, with 13 bases fitting TRBD2. The CDR3 is made up of 18 amino acids. V was pared by 4 bases and J by 3 bases, with 9 bases of the junction left unmatched. In germline, CDR1 is SGHNT, CDR2 YYREEE (reference sequence). The CDR3 protein is CASSAGTSGASDTGELFF. CDR3 nucleotide sequence: TGTGCCAGCAGCGCCGGGACTAGCGGGGCTTCGGACACCGGGGAGCTGTTTTTT.

CDR3 nucleotides: TGTGCCAGCAGCACCGGGACTACACCGGGCAATGAGCAGTTCTTC. Translating gives CASSTGTTPGNEQFF. The chain recombines TRBV7-6 with TRBJ2-1; 7 positions match TRBD2. The junction had 10 bases not matched to a gene; V was cut back by 5 bases and J by 6 bases. The germline V gene encodes CDR1 SGHVS and CDR2 FNYEAQ. CDR3 size: 15 residues.

This clone was seen a single time. The chain recombines TRBV7-2 with TRBJ2-1; 13 bases are shared with TRBD2. The germline CDR1 and CDR2 sequences are SGHTA and FQGNSA. The V segment lost 4 bases and the J segment 3 bases; nucleotides outside the gene matches: 3. The CDR3 loop spans 16 amino acids. Here the CDR3 reads CASSSGTSGNYNEQFF. The CDR3 DNA follows: TGTGCCAGCAGCTCCGGGACTAGCGGGAACTACAATGAGCAGTTCTTC. The whole variable domain, remainder taken from reference TRBV7-2 and TRBJ2-1, is GAGVSQSPSNKVTEKGKDVELRCDPISGHTALYWYRQSLGQGLEFLIYFQGNSAPDKSGLPSDRFSAERTGGSVSTLTIQRTQQEDSAVYLCASSSGTSGNYNEQFFGPGTRLTVL.

This rearrangement joins TRBV19 to TRBJ2-1; tentatively, D is TRBD2 (6 bases). Per germline, CDR1 LNHDA and CDR2 SQIVND (reference sequence). The ends were cut back, 7 bases at V and 2 bases at J, with 12 bases in the middle. The CDR3 is 14 residues long. The CDR3 loop is CASKEGRTYNEQFF. The CDR3 DNA sequence: TGTGCCAGTAAGGAGGGCCGCACCTACAATGAGCAGTTCTTC.

The chain is built from TRBV5-6 and TRBJ2-3; a possible D gene is TRBD1 (6 bases). The V and J ends lost 4 bases and 8 bases respectively, with 14 bases between them. Germline loops: CDR1 SGHDT, CDR2 YYEEEE. There are 13 residues in the CDR3. CDR3 loop: CASSVDSMLTQYF. The DNA for the CDR3 is TGTGCCAGCAGCGTGGACAGTATGCTTACGCAGTATTTT.

The rearrangement uses TRBV6-1 and TRBJ1-3; D is uncertain. The CDR3 contains 14 residues. Germline V gene sequence: CDR1 MNHNS, CDR2 SASEGT. Trimming left V 6 bases short and J 2 bases short, with 11 bases between. For the CDR3, the DNA is TGTGCCAGCAGCCCGGGATTAACTGGAAACACCATATATTTT. It is translated as CASSPGLTGNTIYF.

J is TRBJ2-3 and V is TRBV6-5; TRBD1 matches 7 bases. Looked up from germline, CDR1 is MNHEY and CDR2 is SVGAGI. V lost 6 bases and J lost 3; bases outside the gene matches: 6. The CDR3 length is 14 residues. The CDR3 nucleotides read TGTGCCAGCAGACGGACAGGCCGGACAGATACGCAGTATTTT. Translation gives CASRRTGRTDTQYF.

This chain joins TRBV28 and TRBJ2-2, with TRBD2 matching 9 bases. CDR3 length: 15 amino acids. J was trimmed by 2 bases and V by 4 bases; bases with no gene match: 2. Germline V gene lookup returns CDR1 MDHEN and CDR2 SYDVKM. The CDR3 sequence: CASSSGLANTGELFF. In nucleotides, the CDR3 is TGTGCCAGCAGTTCGGGACTAGCTAACACCGGGGAGCTGTTTTTT.

The chain couples TRBV6-1 to TRBJ2-3; the D gene is possibly TRBD2 (6 bases). The V end was cut by 7 bases, the J end by 1 base, with 12 bases between. The V gene's germline CDR1 is MNHNS and CDR2 SASEGT. This CDR3 contains 14 residues. The CDR3 DNA sequence: TGTGCCAGCAAGGCACTAGCTGGCACAGATACGCAGTATTTT. The encoded protein is CASKALAGTDTQYF.

Points on this clone: The same CDR3 can be traced to other DNA sequences in this sample. The V call is TRBV30, the J call TRBJ1-5; D not resolved. Germline-derived CDR1 and CDR2 are GTSNPN and SVGIG (reference sequence). V gave up 1 base and J gave up 2 bases, with 6 bases separating them. This CDR3 has 13 residues. In DNA, the CDR3 is TGTGCCTGGAGTGGAGCTGGCAATCAGCCCCAGCATTTT. Translation gives CAWSGAGNQPQHF.

The chain combines TRBV9 with TRBJ1-4; 7 bases align to TRBD1. The trim removed 3 bases at V and 9 bases at J, leaving 14 bases unmatched. The CDR3 loop spans 16 amino acids. Germline CDR1 and CDR2: SGDLS and YYNGEE. In DNA form, the CDR3 reads TGTGCCAGCAGCGGGACAGGCACCCCCACTCGGAAAAAACTGTTTTTT. It is translated as CASSGTGTPTRKKLFF.

The chain uses TRBV6-1 and TRBJ2-7; D uncertain. Germline V CDR1 and CDR2: MNHNS, SASEGT. V shed 8 bases and J shed 1 base, with 12 bases lying between them. The CDR3 is 13 amino acids. CDR3 region: CASRVTSSYEQYF. The CDR3 coding sequence is TGTGCCAGCCGGGTCACATCGTCCTACGAGCAGTACTTC.

Only a few counts were recorded for this clone. J is TRBJ1-1 and V is TRBV6-5; TRBD1 matches 7 bases. The germline CDR1 and CDR2 sequences are MNHEY and SVGAGI. This CDR3 has 13 residues. The trim removed 6 bases at V and 4 bases at J, leaving 5 bases unmatched. The CDR3 here is CASRTGSTTEAFF. The CDR3 DNA reads as TGTGCCAGCAGGACAGGGTCCACCACTGAAGCTTTCTTT.

The J gene is TRBJ2-1, the V gene TRBV7-8; 10 bases align to TRBD2. CDR3 size: 16 residues. The V gene's germline CDR1 is SGHVS and CDR2 FQNEAQ. The trim removed 2 bases at V and 5 bases at J, leaving 6 bases unmatched. The CDR3 coding sequence is TGTGCCAGCAGCTTACGTGGAGCGGGAGGGGACAATGAGCAGTTCTTC. Translating gives CASSLRGAGGDNEQFF. Supplemented by reference TRBV7-8 and TRBJ2-1, the full variable domain reads GAGVSQSPRYKVAKRGQDVALRCDPISGHVSLFWYQQALGQGPEFLTYFQNEAQLDKSGLPSDRFFAERPEGSVSTLKIQRTQQEDSAVYLCASSLRGAGGDNEQFFGPGTRLTVL.

The CDR3 region is CASSSLRQGDGTEAFF. CDR3 coding DNA: TGTGCCAGCAGTTCCCTCAGACAGGGGGATGGCACTGAAGCTTTCTTT. This chain links TRBV28 with TRBJ1-1; the match to TRBD1 covers 9 bases. Germline V lookup: CDR1 MDHEN, CDR2 SYDVKM. CDR3 size: 16 residues. Trimming at V came to 4 bases and at J to 4 bases, leaving 10 bases not matched to a gene.

The J gene is TRBJ2-7, the V gene TRBV29-1; D possibly corresponds to TRBD1 (7 bases). The CDR3 spans 14 residues. Germline CDR1 and CDR2: SQVTM and ANQGSEA. V gave up 2 bases and J gave up 5 bases, with 16 bases separating them. The chain's CDR3 is CSVEKGQGGHEQYF. CDR3 nucleotide sequence: TGCAGCGTTGAAAAGGGGCAGGGGGGACACGAGCAGTACTTC.

V usage is TRBV7-9 and J usage is TRBJ1-1; 8 nucleotides line up with TRBD1. Unmatched junction bases numbered 3, after V lost 5 bases and J lost 1 base. CDR3 size: 14 residues. Germline V CDR1 and CDR2: SEHNR, FQNEAQ (reference sequence). CDR3 protein: CASSAGQENTEAFF. The CDR3 nucleotides read TGTGCCAGCAGCGCGGGACAGGAGAACACTGAAGCTTTCTTT.

The chain is built from TRBV9 and TRBJ2-7; TRBD2 is a possible D gene (6 bases). This CDR3 comprises 12 residues. V shed 4 bases and J shed 7 bases, with 12 bases lying between them. Germline V lookup: CDR1 SGDLS, CDR2 YYNGEE. DNA of the CDR3: TGTGCCAGCAGCACGGGGGTTAAGGAGCAGTACTTC. As protein: CASSTGVKEQYF.

The chain recombines TRBV2 with TRBJ2-5; D might be TRBD2 (6 bases). CDR1 SNHLY and CDR2 FYNNEI come from the germline V gene. V was shortened by 5 bases and J by 9 bases, with 19 bases between the two germline ends. CDR3 length equals 14 residues. The CDR3 nucleotides are TGTGCCAGCAGTCCGCCGGGGGTCCGAATGTCCCAGTACTTC. This gives the protein CASSPPGVRMSQYF.

J is TRBJ2-5 and V is TRBV6-6; D remains ambiguous. Germline CDR1 and CDR2: MNHNY and SVGAGI (reference sequence). This CDR3 comprises 12 residues. The V gene lost 7 bases and the J gene lost 5 bases, with 11 bases spanning the gap. The CDR3 sequence: CASTRVGETQYF. In DNA form, the CDR3 reads TGTGCCAGCACCAGAGTCGGGGAGACCCAGTACTTC.

This chain connects TRBV11-2 to TRBJ2-7; 10 bases are a match to TRBD1. V was pared by 5 bases and J by 1 base, with 2 bases of the junction left unmatched. CDR1 and CDR2 (germline): SGHAT, FQNNGV. This CDR3 region has 14 residues. The CDR3 DNA follows: TGTGCCAGCAGCCCGGGACAGGGGTCCTACGAGCAGTACTTC. Amino acids: CASSPGQGSYEQYF.